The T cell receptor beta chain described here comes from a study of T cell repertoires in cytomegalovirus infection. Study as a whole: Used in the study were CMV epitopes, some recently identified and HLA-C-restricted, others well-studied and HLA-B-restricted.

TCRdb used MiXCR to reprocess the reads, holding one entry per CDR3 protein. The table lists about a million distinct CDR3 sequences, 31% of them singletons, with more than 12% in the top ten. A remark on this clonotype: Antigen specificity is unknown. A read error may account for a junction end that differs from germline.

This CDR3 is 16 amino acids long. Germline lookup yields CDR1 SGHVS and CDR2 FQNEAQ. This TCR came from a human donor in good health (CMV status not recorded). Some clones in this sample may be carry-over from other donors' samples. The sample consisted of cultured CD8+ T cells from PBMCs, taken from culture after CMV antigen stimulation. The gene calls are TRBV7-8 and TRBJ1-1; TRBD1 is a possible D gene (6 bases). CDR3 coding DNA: TGTGTCAGCAGCCAGCCATTTGGGCAGGGGCAGGCTGAAGCTTTCTTT. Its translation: CVSSQPFGQGQAEAFF.